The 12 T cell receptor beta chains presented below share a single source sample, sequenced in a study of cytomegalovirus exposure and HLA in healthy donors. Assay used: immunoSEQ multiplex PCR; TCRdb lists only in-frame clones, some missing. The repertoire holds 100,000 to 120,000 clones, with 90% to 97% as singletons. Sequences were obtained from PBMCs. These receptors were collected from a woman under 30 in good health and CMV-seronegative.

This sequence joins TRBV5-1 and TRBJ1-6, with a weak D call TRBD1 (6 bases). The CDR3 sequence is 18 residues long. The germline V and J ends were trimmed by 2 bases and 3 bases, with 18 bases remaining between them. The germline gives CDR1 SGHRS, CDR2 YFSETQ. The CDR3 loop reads CASSLGRSGGVYNSPLHF. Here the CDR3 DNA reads TGCGCCAGCAGCTTAGGTCGGTCGGGGGGCGTCTATAATTCACCCCTCCACTTT.

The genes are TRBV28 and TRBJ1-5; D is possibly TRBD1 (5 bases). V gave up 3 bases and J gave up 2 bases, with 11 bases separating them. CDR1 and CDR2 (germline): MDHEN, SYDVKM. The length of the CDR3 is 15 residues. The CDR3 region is CASSFSGAGNQPQHF. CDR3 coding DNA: TGTGCCAGCAGTTTTAGTGGGGCAGGCAATCAGCCCCAGCATTTT.

DNA for the CDR3: TGCGCCAGCAGTGAGACTAGCGGGGTGTCCACCGGGGAGCTGTTTTTT. Translation: CASSETSGVSTGELFF. The chain employs TRBV10-2 and TRBJ2-2, with 10 bases that match TRBD2. CDR1 and CDR2 (germline): WSHSY, SAAADI. The CDR3 contains 16 residues. Unmatched junction bases numbered 4, after V lost 2 bases and J lost 4 bases.

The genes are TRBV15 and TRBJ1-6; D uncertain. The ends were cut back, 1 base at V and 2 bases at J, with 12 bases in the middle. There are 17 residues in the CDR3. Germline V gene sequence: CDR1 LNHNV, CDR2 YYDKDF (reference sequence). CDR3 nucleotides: TGTGCCACCAGCAGAGGGAGAACCGGGGCCTATAATTCACCCCTCCACTTT. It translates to CATSRGRTGAYNSPLHF. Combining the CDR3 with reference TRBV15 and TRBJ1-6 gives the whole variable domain DAMVIQNPRYQVTQFGKPVTLSCSQTLNHNVMYWYQQKSSQAPKLLFHYYDKDFNNEADTPDNFQSRRPNTSFCFLDIRSPGLGDTAMYLCATSRGRTGAYNSPLHFGNGTRLTVT.

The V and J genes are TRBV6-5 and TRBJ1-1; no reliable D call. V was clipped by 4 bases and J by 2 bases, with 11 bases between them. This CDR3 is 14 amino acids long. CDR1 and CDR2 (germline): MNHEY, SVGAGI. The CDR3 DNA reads TGTGCCAGCAGTTGCCGTCCGGGTAACACTGAAGCTTTCTTT. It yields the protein CASSCRPGNTEAFF.

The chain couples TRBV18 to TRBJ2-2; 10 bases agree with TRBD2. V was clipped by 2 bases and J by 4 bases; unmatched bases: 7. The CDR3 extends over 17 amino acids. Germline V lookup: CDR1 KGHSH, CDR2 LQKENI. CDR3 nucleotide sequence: TGTGCCAGCTCACCAGCACTAGCGGGATCCCTCACCGGGGAGCTGTTTTTT. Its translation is CASSPALAGSLTGELFF.

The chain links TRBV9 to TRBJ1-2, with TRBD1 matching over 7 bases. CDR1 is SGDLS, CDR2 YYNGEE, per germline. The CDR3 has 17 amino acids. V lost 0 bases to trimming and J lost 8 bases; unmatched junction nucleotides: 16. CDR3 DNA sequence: TGTGCCAGCAGCGTAGATCAGGGGGGAACATTTGGTGGAGGCTACACCTTC. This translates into CASSVDQGGTFGGGYTF.

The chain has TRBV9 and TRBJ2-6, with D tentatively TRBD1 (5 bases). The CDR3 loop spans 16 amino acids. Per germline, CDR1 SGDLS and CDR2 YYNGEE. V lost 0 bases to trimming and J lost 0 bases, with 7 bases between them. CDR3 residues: CASSVEGNSGANVLTF. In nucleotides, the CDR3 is TGTGCCAGCAGCGTAGAGGGGAACTCTGGGGCCAACGTCCTGACTTTC.

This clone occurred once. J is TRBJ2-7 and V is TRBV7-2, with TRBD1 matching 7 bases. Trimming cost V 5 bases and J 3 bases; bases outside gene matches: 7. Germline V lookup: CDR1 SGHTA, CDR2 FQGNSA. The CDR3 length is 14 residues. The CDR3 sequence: CASSMDRKGYEQYF. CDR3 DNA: TGTGCCAGCAGCATGGACAGGAAAGGCTACGAGCAGTACTTC.

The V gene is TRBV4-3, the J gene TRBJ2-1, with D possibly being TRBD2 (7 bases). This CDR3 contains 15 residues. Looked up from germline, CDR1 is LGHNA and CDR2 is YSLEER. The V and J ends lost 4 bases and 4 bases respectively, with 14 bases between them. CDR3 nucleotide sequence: TGCGCCAGCAGCCTATCGGGGGGCCGGTACAATGAGCAGTTCTTC. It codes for CASSLSGGRYNEQFF.

For the CDR3, the DNA is TGTGCCAGCAGTCCGTACACAGGGAACACTGAAGCTTTCTTT. Translating it yields CASSPYTGNTEAFF. The V gene is TRBV27, the J gene TRBJ1-1; D is perhaps TRBD1 (5 bases). V was shortened by 5 bases and J by 1 base, with 11 bases between the two germline ends. This CDR3 region has 14 residues. The germline V gene encodes CDR1 MNHEY and CDR2 SMNVEV (reference sequence).

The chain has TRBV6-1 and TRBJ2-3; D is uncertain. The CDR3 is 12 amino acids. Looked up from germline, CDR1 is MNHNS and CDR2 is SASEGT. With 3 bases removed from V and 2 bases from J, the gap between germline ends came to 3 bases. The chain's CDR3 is CASSDYTDTQYF. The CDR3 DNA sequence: TGTGCCAGCAGTGACTACACAGATACGCAGTATTTT.